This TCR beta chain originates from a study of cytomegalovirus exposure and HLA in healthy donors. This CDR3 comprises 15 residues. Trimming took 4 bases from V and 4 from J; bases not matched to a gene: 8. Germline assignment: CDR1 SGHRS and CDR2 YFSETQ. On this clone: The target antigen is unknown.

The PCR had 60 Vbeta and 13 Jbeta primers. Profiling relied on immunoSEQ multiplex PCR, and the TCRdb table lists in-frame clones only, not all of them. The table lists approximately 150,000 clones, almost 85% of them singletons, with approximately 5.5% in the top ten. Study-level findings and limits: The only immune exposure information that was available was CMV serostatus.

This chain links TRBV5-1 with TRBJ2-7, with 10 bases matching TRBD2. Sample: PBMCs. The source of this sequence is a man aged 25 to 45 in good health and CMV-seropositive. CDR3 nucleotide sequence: TGCGCCAGCAGCGATCCACTAGCGGGAAGTTACGAGCAGTACTTC. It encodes CASSDPLAGSYEQYF.